Included here is one T cell receptor beta chain sequence, with context. This clonotype was recorded at least ten times. Its antigen is currently not known. Base qualities are not at hand, and no much larger clone is one base apart. The data were obtained in a study of T cells in Graves' hyperthyroidism and ophthalmopathy (dated by TCRdb to about 2019). Notes on the research overall: Peripheral blood was collected at initial diagnosis, before any treatment. According to the paper, TCR Vbeta CDR3 sequencing was carried out on about 140 peripheral blood samples, which came from about 45 ophthalmopathy, 70 to 80 hyperthyroidism and about 17 progressor patients. In addition, the study compared T-cell repertoires in thyroid tissue and in blood from five or six Graves' hyperthyroidism patients. For training and testing, the approximately 97 patients in the discovery cohort were randomly divided in a 7:3 ratio. Prospective prediction of ophthalmopathy was tested in an independent validation cohort of 18 to 20 hyperthyroidism patients and 17 patients who later progressed to ophthalmopathy. Once sampling was done, hyperthyroidism patients were given methimazole at a starting dose of 30 mg daily, whereas ophthalmopathy patients were given high-dose intravenous methylprednisolone. To identify TCR V-J signatures that set the groups apart, the researchers used a discovery cohort of 90 to 100 patients, made up of roughly 45 with Graves' ophthalmopathy and approximately 57 with stable Graves' hyperthyroidism. Summary of the overall study and its limitations: In validation, the model predicted progression to ophthalmopathy a median of 6.5 months before onset, with approximately 71% sensitivity and roughly 79% specificity. Sample size was not statistically predetermined, and investigators were not blinded to group allocation. Blood samples also contained most of the expanded thyroid clonotypes (frequency above 0.001), which suggests that blood repertoires may reflect thyroid immune responses. A model built on a 13 V-J signature distinguished ophthalmopathy from stable hyperthyroidism, reaching roughly 88% sensitivity and approximately 83% specificity in cross-validation and 80%/75% in testing.

The CDR3 measures 13 amino acids from cysteine to phenylalanine. The retained sequence is limited to the CDR3, 39 bases, with the frame set at the first base. The trim is 2 bases for V and 2 bases for J, with a gap of 9 bases between the germline ends. Based on the germline V gene (reference sequence), the CDR1 and CDR2 sequences are GTSNPN and SVGIG. The TCR beta CDR3 regions were amplified from RNA transcripts. A first-round RT-PCR of the TCR CDR3 used the HTBI primer set with the Qiagen OneStep RT-PCR kit. Libraries were constructed in a second round of multiplex PCR, after which size selection and purification were carried out. Paired-end sequencing of the libraries was performed with 100 bp reads on an Illumina HiSeq2000. The paper's processing steps were these. Raw data were processed with SOAPnuke, discarding reads with adapters, uncalled bases, mean Phred below 15, or no exact constant-primer or identifier match. High-quality paired reads were merged using COPE v1.2.5, and each unique nucleotide sequence was defined as a clonotype. MiTCR v1.1 was used to align clonotypes to the IMGT TRBV, TRBD and TRBJ reference segments. The analysis was restricted to V-J combinations with a frequency above 0.0001, which together covered over 99% of the repertoires. A TCS score was defined as the ratio between F50 (clonal expansion) and ExV (chaos), using BLOSUM62-based TCRdist between CDR3 peptides within each V-J. Welch's t-statistics and random forest reduced approximately 520 V-J features to roughly 13, which were used in a naive Bayes classifier (R e1071). TCRdb trimmed public reads at Q25 via fastp, called clones via MiXCR and kept in-frame beta chains. Each entry is one CDR3 protein sequence, shown with its most common DNA and genes. V and J calls and clone size were set by TCRdb, not the authors. The sample yields approximately 740,000 distinct CDR3 sequences; about 15% were counted once. The ten most abundant clones make up roughly a tenth of the sample.

A patient counted as having stable Graves' hyperthyroidism if no progression to ophthalmopathy occurred over 18 months of follow-up. Hyperthyroidism patients were aged 18 to 65 years and newly diagnosed, with disease duration of less than 2 months. Any patient with an uncontrolled infection, another autoimmune disease, pregnancy or lactation was excluded. Diagnoses relied on clinical symptoms, serum thyroxine and TRAb, thyroid ultrasound and orbital computed tomography. PBMCs were separated from 8 to 10 ml of fresh peripheral blood using Ficoll-Paque density gradient centrifugation. Trizol reagent was used to extract total RNA, and RNA quality was then checked on an Agilent 2100 Bioanalyzer.

The TCR comes from a woman between 18 and 29 years old with Graves' hyperthyroidism. Recombination connected TRBV30 to TRBJ1-1; the D gene cannot be named for sure. The source material was blood. CDR3 sequence: CAWSRTSNTEAFF. The nucleotide sequence reads TGTGCCTGGAGTCGAACGAGCAACACTGAAGCTTTCTTT.